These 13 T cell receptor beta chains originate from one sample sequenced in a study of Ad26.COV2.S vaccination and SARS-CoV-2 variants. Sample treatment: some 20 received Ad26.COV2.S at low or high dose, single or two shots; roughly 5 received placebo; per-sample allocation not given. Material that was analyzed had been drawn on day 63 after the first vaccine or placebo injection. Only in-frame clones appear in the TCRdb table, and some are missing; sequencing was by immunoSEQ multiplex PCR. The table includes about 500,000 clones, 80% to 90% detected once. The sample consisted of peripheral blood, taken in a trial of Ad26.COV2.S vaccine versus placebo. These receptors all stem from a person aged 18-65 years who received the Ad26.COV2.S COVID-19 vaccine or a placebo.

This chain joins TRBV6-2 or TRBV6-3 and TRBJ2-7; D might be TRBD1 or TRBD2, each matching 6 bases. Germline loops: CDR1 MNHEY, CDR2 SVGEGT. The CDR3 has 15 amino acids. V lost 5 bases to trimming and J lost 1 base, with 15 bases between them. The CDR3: CASSPGGAGSYEQYF. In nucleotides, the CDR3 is TGTGCCAGCAGTCCCGGGGGCGCAGGGTCCTACGAGCAGTACTTC.

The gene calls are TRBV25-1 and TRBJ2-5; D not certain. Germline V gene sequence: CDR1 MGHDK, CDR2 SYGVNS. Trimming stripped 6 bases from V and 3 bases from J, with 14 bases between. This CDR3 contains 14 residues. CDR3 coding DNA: TGTGCCAGCAGGAGGTCAGGAAATAAAGAGACCCAGTACTTC. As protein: CASRRSGNKETQYF.

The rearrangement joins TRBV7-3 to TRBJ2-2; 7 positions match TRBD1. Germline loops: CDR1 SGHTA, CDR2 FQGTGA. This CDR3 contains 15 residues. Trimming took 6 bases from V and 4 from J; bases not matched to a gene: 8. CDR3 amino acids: CASRPSTGSTGELFF. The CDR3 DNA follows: TGTGCCAGCAGACCCTCGACAGGGAGCACCGGGGAGCTGTTTTTT.

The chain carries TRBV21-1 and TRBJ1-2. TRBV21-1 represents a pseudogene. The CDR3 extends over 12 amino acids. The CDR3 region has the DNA TGTGCCGGAGTCATGGGGGAAAGAGGCTACACCTTC. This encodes CAGVMGERGYTF.

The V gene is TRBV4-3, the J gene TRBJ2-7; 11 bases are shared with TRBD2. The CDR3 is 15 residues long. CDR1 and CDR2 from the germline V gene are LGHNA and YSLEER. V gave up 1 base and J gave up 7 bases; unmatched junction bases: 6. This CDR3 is CASSQVAGGAREQYF. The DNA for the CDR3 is TGCGCCAGCAGCCAAGTAGCGGGGGGGGCCCGGGAGCAGTACTTC.

CDR3 amino acids: CASSSRGGERNTIYF. For the CDR3, the DNA is TGTGCCAGCAGCTCCCGTGGGGGGGAACGGAACACCATATATTTT. V and J are TRBV9 and TRBJ1-3; a weak D match, TRBD1 (5 bases). The CDR3 is 15 amino acids. The V end lost 4 bases, the J end lost 7 bases, and 18 bases lay between the germline ends. CDR1 is SGDLS, CDR2 YYNGEE, per germline.

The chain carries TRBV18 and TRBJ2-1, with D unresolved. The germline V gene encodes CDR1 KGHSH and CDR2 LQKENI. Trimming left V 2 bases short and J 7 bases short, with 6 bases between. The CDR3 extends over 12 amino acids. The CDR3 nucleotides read TGTGCCAGCTCACCAGGGTCGAATGAGCAGTTCTTC. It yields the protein CASSPGSNEQFF. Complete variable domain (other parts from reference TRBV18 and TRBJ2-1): NAGVMQNPRHLVRRRGQEARLRCSPMKGHSHVYWYRQLPEEGLKFMVYLQKENIIDESGMPKERFSAEFPKEGPSILRIQQVVRGDSAAYFCASSPGSNEQFFGPGTRLTVL.

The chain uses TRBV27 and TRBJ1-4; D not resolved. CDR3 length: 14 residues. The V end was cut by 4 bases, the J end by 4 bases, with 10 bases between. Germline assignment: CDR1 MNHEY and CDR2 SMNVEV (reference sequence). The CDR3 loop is CASSWTGDNEKLFF. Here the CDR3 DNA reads TGTGCCAGCAGTTGGACCGGAGATAATGAAAAACTGTTTTTT.

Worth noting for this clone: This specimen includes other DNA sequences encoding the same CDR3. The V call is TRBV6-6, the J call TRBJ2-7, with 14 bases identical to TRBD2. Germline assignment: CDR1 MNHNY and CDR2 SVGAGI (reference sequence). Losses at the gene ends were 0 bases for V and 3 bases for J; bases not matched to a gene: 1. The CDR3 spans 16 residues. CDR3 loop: CASSYSGTSGSYEQYF. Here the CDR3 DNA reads TGTGCCAGCAGTTACTCGGGGACTAGCGGGAGCTACGAGCAGTACTTC.

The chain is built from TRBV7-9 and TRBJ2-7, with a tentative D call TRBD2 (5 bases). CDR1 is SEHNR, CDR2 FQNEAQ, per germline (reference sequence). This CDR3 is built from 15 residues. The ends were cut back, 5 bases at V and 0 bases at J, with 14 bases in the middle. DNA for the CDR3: TGTGCCAGCAGCCCGCTGCGGGCGGCCTCCTACGAGCAGTACTTC. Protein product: CASSPLRAASYEQYF.

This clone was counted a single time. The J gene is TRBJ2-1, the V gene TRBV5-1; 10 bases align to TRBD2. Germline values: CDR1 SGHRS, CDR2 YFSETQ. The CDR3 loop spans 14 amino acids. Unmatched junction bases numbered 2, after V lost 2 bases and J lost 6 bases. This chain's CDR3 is CASSFASGGNEQFF. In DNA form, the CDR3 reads TGCGCCAGCAGCTTTGCTAGCGGGGGCAATGAGCAGTTCTTC.

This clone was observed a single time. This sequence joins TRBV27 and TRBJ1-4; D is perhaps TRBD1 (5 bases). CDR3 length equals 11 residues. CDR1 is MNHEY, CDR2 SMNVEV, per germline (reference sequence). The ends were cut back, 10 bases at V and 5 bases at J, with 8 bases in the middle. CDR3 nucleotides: TGTGCCACAGGGTTAAATGAAAAACTGTTTTTT. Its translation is CATGLNEKLFF.

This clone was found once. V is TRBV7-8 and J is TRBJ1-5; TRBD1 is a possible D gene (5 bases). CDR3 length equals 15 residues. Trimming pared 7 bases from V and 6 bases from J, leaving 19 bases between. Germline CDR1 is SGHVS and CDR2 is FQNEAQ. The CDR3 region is CASTSLGQPIQPQHF. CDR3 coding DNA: TGTGCCAGCACCTCCCTTGGACAACCGATTCAGCCCCAGCATTTT. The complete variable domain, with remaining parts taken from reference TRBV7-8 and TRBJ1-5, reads GAGVSQSPRYKVAKRGQDVALRCDPISGHVSLFWYQQALGQGPEFLTYFQNEAQLDKSGLPSDRFFAERPEGSVSTLKIQRTQQEDSAVYLCASTSLGQPIQPQHFGDGTRLSIL.